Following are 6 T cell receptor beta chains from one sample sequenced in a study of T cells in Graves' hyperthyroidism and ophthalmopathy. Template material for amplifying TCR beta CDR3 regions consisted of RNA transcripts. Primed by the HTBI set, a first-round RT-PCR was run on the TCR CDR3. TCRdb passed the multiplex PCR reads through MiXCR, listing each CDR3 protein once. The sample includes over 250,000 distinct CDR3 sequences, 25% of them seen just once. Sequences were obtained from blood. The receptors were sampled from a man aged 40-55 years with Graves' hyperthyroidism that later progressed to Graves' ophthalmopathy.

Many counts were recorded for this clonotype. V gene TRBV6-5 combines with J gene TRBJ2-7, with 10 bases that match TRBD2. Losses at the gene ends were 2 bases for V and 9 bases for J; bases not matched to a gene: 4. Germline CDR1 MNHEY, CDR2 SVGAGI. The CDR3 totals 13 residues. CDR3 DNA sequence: TGTGCCAGCAGTTACCAGCGGGAGGGCCGGCAGTACTTC. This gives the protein CASSYQREGRQYF.

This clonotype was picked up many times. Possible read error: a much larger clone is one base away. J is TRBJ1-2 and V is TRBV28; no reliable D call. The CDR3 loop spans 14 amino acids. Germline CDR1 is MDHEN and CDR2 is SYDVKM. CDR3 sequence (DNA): TGTGCCAGCAGCCCCGTGCTTTTTTCGAAGGGCTGCACCTTC. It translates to CASSPVLFSKGCTF.

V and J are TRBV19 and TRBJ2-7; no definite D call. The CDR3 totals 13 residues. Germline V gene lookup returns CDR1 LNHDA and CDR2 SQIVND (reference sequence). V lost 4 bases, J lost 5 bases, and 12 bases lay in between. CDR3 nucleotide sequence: TGTGCCAGTAGTAGAAGCGTAGGGCACGAGCAGTACTTC. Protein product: CASSRSVGHEQYF.

This CDR3 is CASRLAGGTGELFF. In DNA form, the CDR3 reads TGTGCCAGCAGACTAGCGGGAGGTACCGGGGAGCTGTTTTTT. The chain has TRBV6-1 and TRBJ2-2, with 12 bases lining up with TRBD2. This CDR3 has 14 amino acids. CDR1 and CDR2 (germline): MNHNS, SASEGT. The J segment lost 5 bases and the V segment lost 6 bases, leaving 1 base of the junction unmatched.

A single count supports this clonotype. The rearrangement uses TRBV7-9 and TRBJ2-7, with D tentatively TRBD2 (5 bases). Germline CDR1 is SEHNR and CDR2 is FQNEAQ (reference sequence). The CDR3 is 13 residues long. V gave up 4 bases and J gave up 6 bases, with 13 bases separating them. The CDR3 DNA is TGTGCCAGCAGCTCACTAGACCGTGGCGAGCAGTACTTC. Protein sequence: CASSSLDRGEQYF. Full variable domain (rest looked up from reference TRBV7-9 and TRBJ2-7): DTGVSQNPRHKITKRGQNVTFRCDPISEHNRLYWYRQTLGQGPEFLTYFQNEAQLEKSRLLSDRFSAERPKGSFSTLEIQRTEQGDSAMYLCASSSLDRGEQYFGPGTRLTVT.

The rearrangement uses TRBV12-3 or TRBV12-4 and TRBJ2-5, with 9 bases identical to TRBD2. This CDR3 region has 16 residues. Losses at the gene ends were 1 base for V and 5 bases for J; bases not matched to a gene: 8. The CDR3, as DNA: TGTGCCAGCAGTTTAGTCCTAGCGGGGCAAGAGGAGACCCAGTACTTC. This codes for CASSLVLAGQEETQYF.